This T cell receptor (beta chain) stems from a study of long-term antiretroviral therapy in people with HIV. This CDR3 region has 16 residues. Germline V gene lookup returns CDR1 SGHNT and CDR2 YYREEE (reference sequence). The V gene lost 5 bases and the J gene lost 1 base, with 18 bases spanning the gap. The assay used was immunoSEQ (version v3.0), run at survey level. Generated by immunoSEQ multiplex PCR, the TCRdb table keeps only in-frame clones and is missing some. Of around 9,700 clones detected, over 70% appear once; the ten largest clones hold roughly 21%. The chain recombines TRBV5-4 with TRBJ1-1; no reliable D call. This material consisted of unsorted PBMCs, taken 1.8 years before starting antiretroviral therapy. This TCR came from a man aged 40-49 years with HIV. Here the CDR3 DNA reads TGTGCCAGCAGTTACGACACGCAGAGAGCGAACACTGAAGCTTTCTTT. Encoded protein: CASSYDTQRANTEAFF.